This is a list of T cell receptor beta chains from one sample in a study of T cells in localized non-small cell lung cancer. Assay: immunoSEQ multiplex PCR; the TCRdb copy retains only in-frame clones and omits some. The sample contains about 19,000 clones, over 75% of which appear only once. Here the sequenced sample was peripheral blood, taken before any cancer treatment. The receptors here all came from an older female donor with stage I lung adenocarcinoma. Both conserved end residues are part of each CDR3. The D gene is left open where the match is weak. Only part of the rows carry a size: once, few, many, or a class if the clone is expanded.

j_gene	abundance	v_gene	d_gene	CDR3nt	CDR3aa
TRBJ2-5	.	TRBV7-2	.	TGTGCCAGCAGCTTATATGTGGAGACCCAGTACTTC	CASSLYVETQYF
TRBJ1-5	few	TRBV5-6	.	TGTGCCAGCAGCTTGGGGAGGGGGGACAAACAGCATTTT	CASSLGRGDKQHF
TRBJ1-5	.	TRBV5-6	TRBD1	TGTGCCAGCAGCTTGTCAGGGGGTAGCAATCAGCCCCAGCATTTT	CASSLSGGSNQPQHF
TRBJ1-2	.	TRBV7-2	.	TGTGCCAGCAGCTTCGGGTCCTATGGCTACACCTTC	CASSFGSYGYTF
TRBJ1-2	few	TRBV13	TRBD1	TGTGCCAGCAGCCTGACAGGGCCCTACTATGGCTACACCTTC	CASSLTGPYYGYTF
TRBJ1-1	.	TRBV6-5	.	TGTGCCAGCAGTCGTTTGGCGGCGGGAGGCACTGAAGCTTTCTTT	CASSRLAAGGTEAFF
TRBJ1-5	.	TRBV4-1	.	TGCGCCAGCAGCCAAGAGGGTAGGGGGGGGGAAGGCAATCAGCCCCAGCATTTT	CASSQEGRGGEGNQPQHF
TRBJ1-4	.	TRBV11-2	TRBD1	TGTGCCAGCAGCCTGTACAGGGGGACTAATGAAAAACTGTTTTTT	CASSLYRGTNEKLFF
TRBJ1-3	.	TRBV5-1	.	TGCGCCAGCAGCCCCGGGAGCTCTGGAAACACCATATATTTT	CASSPGSSGNTIYF
TRBJ2-7	.	TRBV7-7	TRBD1	TGTGCCAGCAGCGTCGGACAGGGTGAATCCTACGAGCAGTACTTC	CASSVGQGESYEQYF
TRBJ1-5	.	TRBV19	.	TGTGCCAGTAGCACATCAGGGGGCAATCAGCCCCAGCATTTT	CASSTSGGNQPQHF
TRBJ2-2	.	TRBV4-1	TRBD2	TGCGCCAGCAGCCAAGTTATCCTAGCGGGGTTTTTAGCCGGGGAGCTGTTTTTT	CASSQVILAGFLAGELFF
TRBJ1-5	.	TRBV19	.	TGTGCCAGTACCCGTAGTGGACAGTTCAATCAGCCCCAGCATTTT	CASTRSGQFNQPQHF
TRBJ1-2	.	TRBV9	TRBD1	TGTGCCAGCCAGGGACAGGGGGGCTATGGCTACACCTTC	CASQGQGGYGYTF
TRBJ1-3	.	TRBV5-1	.	TGCGCCAGCAGCCCTCGTGCAGCCGGCGACTCTGGAAACACCATATATTTT	CASSPRAAGDSGNTIYF
TRBJ2-2	.	TRBV5-1	.	TGCGCCAGCGGCATCTTCACGGGCGCCGGGGAGCTGTTTTTT	CASGIFTGAGELFF
TRBJ1-1	.	TRBV18	TRBD1	TGTGCCAGCTCACCCGCGACAGGGAGGACTGAAGCTTTCTTT	CASSPATGRTEAFF
TRBJ2-7	.	TRBV6-5	.	TGTGCCAGCGGGGGTTTGCACAGGCCCTACGAGCAGTACTTC	CASGGLHRPYEQYF
TRBJ1-6	few	TRBV7-8	.	TGTGCCAGCAGCTTAGTGGGGGGAATCAATTCACCCCTCCACTTT	CASSLVGGINSPLHF
TRBJ2-7	.	TRBV9	TRBD1	TGTGCCAGCAGCGTTGCCTACAGGGGAGACGAGCAGTACTTC	CASSVAYRGDEQYF
TRBJ1-1	once	TRBV20-1	TRBD1	TGTGGACAGGGGGGGGCTGAAGCTTTCTTT	CGQGGAEAFF
TRBJ1-1	.	TRBV27	TRBD1	TGTGCCAGCAGTTTATCTAAAGGACAGGTTATGAACACTGAAGCTTTCTTT	CASSLSKGQVMNTEAFF
TRBJ2-7	.	TRBV28	.	TGTGCCAGCACCTCGGGTGTATCCTACGAGCAGTACTTC	CASTSGVSYEQYF
TRBJ2-1	.	TRBV13	.	TGTGCCAGCAGCACAGAGGCCGGAAATGAGCAGTTCTTC	CASSTEAGNEQFF
TRBJ1-2	.	TRBV27	.	TGTGCCAGCAGTTTATCCGGACGGGTCTATGGCTACACCTTC	CASSLSGRVYGYTF
TRBJ1-6	few	TRBV18	TRBD1	TGTGCCAGCTCACCGCAATTGGGACAGGGGAATTCACCCCTCCACTTT	CASSPQLGQGNSPLHF
TRBJ1-1	.	TRBV7-9	.	TGTGCCAGCAGCCTGACCCTGAACACTGAAGCTTTCTTT	CASSLTLNTEAFF
TRBJ1-5	.	TRBV7-9	TRBD1	TGTGCCAGCAGCTCCGGACAGGAAATCCAGCCCCAGCATTTT	CASSSGQEIQPQHF
TRBJ1-2	.	TRBV18	.	TGTGCCAGCTCACCCGCCGGGCGCACCCGGATCGACTATGGCTACACCTTC	CASSPAGRTRIDYGYTF
TRBJ1-3	few	TRBV7-8	TRBD1	TGTGCCAGCAGCCGTCGACAGGGGGCTGGAAACACCATATATTTT	CASSRRQGAGNTIYF
TRBJ2-7	.	TRBV5-4	.	TGTGCCAGCAGCTTGGCCATTGGCGAGGAAGACGAGCAGTACTTC	CASSLAIGEEDEQYF
TRBJ1-3	.	TRBV7-9	TRBD1	TGTGCCAGCAGCCCTATGACAGGGTCTATTGGAAACACCATATATTTT	CASSPMTGSIGNTIYF
TRBJ2-3	.	TRBV4-1	.	TGCGCCAGCAGCCAACATGGCTTGGGCACAGATACGCAGTATTTT	CASSQHGLGTDTQYF
TRBJ2-5	.	TRBV30	TRBD2	TGTGCCTGGAGTGTATCTAGCGGGGGTAGAGAGACCCAGTACTTC	CAWSVSSGGRETQYF
TRBJ2-2	.	TRBV4-1	.	TGCGCCAGCAGCCAAGATTGGGCTCCCGGGGAGCTGTTTTTT	CASSQDWAPGELFF
TRBJ1-1	large	TRBV4-3	.	TGCGCCAGCAGCCAAGAAGCAGAATATGAAGCTTTCTTT	CASSQEAEYEAFF
TRBJ2-5	.	TRBV27	.	TGTGCCAGCAGTTTTTCTAACGGGGGAGGAGAGACCCAGTACTTC	CASSFSNGGGETQYF
TRBJ2-3	.	TRBV7-2	TRBD2	TGTGCCAGCAGCTTTGTAGCGGGGGCTAGCACAGATACGCAGTATTTT	CASSFVAGASTDTQYF
TRBJ2-5	.	TRBV14	.	TGTGCCAGCAGCCAAAACCAAGAGACCCAGTACTTC	CASSQNQETQYF
TRBJ2-1	.	TRBV6-1	.	TGTGCCAGCAGTCCCCAGGGTCTCGGGGAGCAGTTCTTC	CASSPQGLGEQFF
TRBJ1-1	.	TRBV30	.	TGTGCCTGGAGCGTAGGGGGGACATCGGTAGCTTTCTTT	CAWSVGGTSVAFF
TRBJ2-1	.	TRBV7-3	TRBD1	TGTGCCAGCAGCTTAATAAGCCAGGGGGTCTACAATGAGCAGTTCTTC	CASSLISQGVYNEQFF
TRBJ1-1	.	TRBV19	.	TGTGCCAGCTCTGACAGGTACACTGAAGCTTTCTTT	CASSDRYTEAFF
TRBJ1-4	.	TRBV19	.	TGTGCCAGTAGTAGGGGGGCTGGAGAAGAAAAACTGTTTTTT	CASSRGAGEEKLFF
TRBJ2-2	.	TRBV5-6	.	TGTGCCAGCAGCCTCCCGGGGAGAGGGGGTGCCGGGGAGCTGTTTTTT	CASSLPGRGGAGELFF
TRBJ2-7	.	TRBV10-2	.	TGCGCCAGCGTAAGACAGCCTACCTACGAGCAGTACTTC	CASVRQPTYEQYF